This TCR beta chain was recorded in a study of beta chain features in type 1 diabetes. Study-level information: Summed over all samples, the examined sorted cells came to 95 million to 120 million. General study findings and limits: In the patient group, naive, central memory and Treg TCRB repertoires seemed more alike than in the healthy donor group. Insertion counts at VDJ junctions were lower in type 1 diabetes patients, who also showed more deletions there. Since sequencing was performed on cDNA, cells with high TCR expression could be over-represented.

Comment on this clone: Its target is not known.

Germline V lookup: CDR1 SGHVS, CDR2 FQNEAQ. V lost 5 bases to trimming and J lost 6 bases; unmatched junction nucleotides: 13. The CDR3 consists of 17 residues. The isolated RNA, all of it, was reverse transcribed, so expressed TCRB transcripts were what got sequenced. Using immunoSEQ multiplex PCR, the repertoire was profiled, and TCRdb retains in-frame clones only, with some absent. The data contain 310,000 or so clones, 8% of them seen just once; the ten biggest clones take up 0.44%. This TCR was recovered from a woman aged 18-29 years in good health. Input material: central memory CD4+ T cells from blood. The chain carries TRBV7-8 and TRBJ2-5; 12 nucleotides match TRBD2. The CDR3 sequence is CASSPRLAGERGKTQYF. The DNA of the CDR3 is TGTGCCAGCAGCCCCCGACTAGCGGGAGAGAGGGGAAAGACCCAGTACTTC.